Detailed here is one T cell receptor beta chain. Data came from immunoSEQ multiplex PCR; TCRdb stores just in-frame clones and leaves some out. Found here are about 120,000 clones, 92% of them singletons; the top ten hold under 1.5%. This record belongs to a study of siplizumab effects on memory and regulatory T cells. The CDR3 totals 15 residues. Germline V gene data show CDR1 as SGHRS and CDR2 as YFSETQ. V shed 1 base and J shed 0 bases, with 7 bases lying between them. The chain links TRBV5-1 to TRBJ2-2; unclear D gene. The clonotype comes from a human donor in good health. Sample: CD4+ T cells sorted from blood. CDR3 residues: CASSLSTPNTGELFF. CDR3 nucleotides: TGCGCCAGCAGCTTGAGTACCCCGAACACCGGGGAGCTGTTTTTT. The full variable domain, its missing parts supplied by reference TRBV5-1 and TRBJ2-2, is KAGVTQTPRYLIKTRGQQVTLSCSPISGHRSVSWYQQTPGQGLQFLFEYFSETQRNKGNFPGRFSGRQFSNSRSEMNVSTLELGDSALYLCASSLSTPNTGELFFGEGSRLTVL.